This is a list of T cell receptor beta chains from one sample in a study of blood T cell repertoires in COVID-19. The data were produced by immunoSEQ multiplex PCR, yet TCRdb's version contains in-frame clones alone and is incomplete. The top ten clones hold less than 3% of a sample with roughly 260,000 clones, approximately 87% of them seen once. Sequenced sample: peripheral blood. These receptors were obtained from a woman aged 50 to 60 with acute or convalescent COVID-19. The CDR3 runs from the conserved cysteine through the conserved F or W. D genes are given only for firm matches. The size field is filled for only some rows; it gives once, few, many or a size class.

- TRBD1 TRBJ2-6 TRBV7-7 TGTGCTAGCAGCTTAGTATCCGGACAGGGGGGATCTGGGGCCAACGTCCTGACTTTC CASSLVSGQGGSGANVLTF
- - TRBJ2-7 TRBV6-6 TGTGCCAGCAGACGGGACACCTCCTACGAGCAGTACTTC CASRRDTSYEQYF
- - TRBJ2-1 TRBV6-1 TGTGCCAGCAGTGAATATAACAATGAGCAGTTCTTC CASSEYNNEQFF
once - TRBJ1-4 TRBV18 TGTGCCAGCTCACCTGGGCAGTTAGCAACTAATGAAAAACTGTTTTTT CASSPGQLATNEKLFF
- TRBD2 TRBJ2-5 TRBV5-4 TGTGCCAGCAGCTTGGACAGCGGGAGGGTTGACGAGACCCAGTACTTC CASSLDSGRVDETQYF
- - TRBJ2-5 TRBV6-6 TGTGCCAGCAGTTACATCGGAGGGGAGACCCAGTACTTC CASSYIGGETQYF
- TRBD1 TRBJ2-7 TRBV2 TGTGCCAGCCAGACAGGGCAAGCGGCCGAGCAGTACTTC CASQTGQAAEQYF
- TRBD1 TRBJ2-5 TRBV13 TGTGCCAGCAGGTCTCGTTTGGGACAGGGGAGGGAAGAGACCCAGTACTTC CASRSRLGQGREETQYF
- - TRBJ1-4 TRBV9 TGTGCCAGCAGCCCCTCGCGGGGGTTTAATGAAAAACTGTTTTTT CASSPSRGFNEKLFF
- - TRBJ2-5 TRBV11-2 TGTGCCAGCAGCTTAGATCCGTTCCAAGAGACCCAGTACTTC CASSLDPFQETQYF
once TRBD2 TRBJ2-5 TRBV30 TGTGCCTGGAGTGTACTAGCGGGAGGTGGAGAGACCCAGTACTTC CAWSVLAGGGETQYF
- - TRBJ1-4 TRBV7-8 TGTGCCAGCAGCGCAACAAGAAAAACTAATGAAAAACTGTTTTTT CASSATRKTNEKLFF
once TRBD2 TRBJ2-3 TRBV5-1 TGCGCCAGCAGCTTCCCAAGCGGGGCTAGCACAGATACGCAGTATTTT CASSFPSGASTDTQYF
- - TRBJ1-5 TRBV7-9 TGTGCCAGCAGCTTAATGCAGGGGTCGCCCCAGCATTTT CASSLMQGSPQHF
- - TRBJ1-1 TRBV5-1 TGCGCCAGCAGTCTAGGTGGGGCGAACACTGAAGCTTTCTTT CASSLGGANTEAFF
- TRBD1 TRBJ2-3 TRBV29-1 TGCAGCGTTGAAAGGGTCCCCGGGACAGGGGTCACAGATACGCAGTATTTT CSVERVPGTGVTDTQYF
- TRBD2 TRBJ2-7 TRBV19 TGTGCCAGTAGTACCCGAAGCGGGGGGGCGTTTGACGAGCAGTACTTC CASSTRSGGAFDEQYF
many - TRBJ2-2 TRBV7-9 TGTGCCAGCAGCCCTAGAATAGGGACACAGAACACCGGGGAGCTGTTTTTT CASSPRIGTQNTGELFF
- TRBD2 TRBJ2-1 TRBV11-3 TGTGCCAGCAGCTTAATAGCGGGAGATGAGCAGTTCTTC CASSLIAGDEQFF
- TRBD1 TRBJ1-5 TRBV6-2/TRBV6-3 TGTGCCAGCAGCGACTGGCCCGGGACAGAGACTTATAGCAATCAGCCCCAGCATTTT CASSDWPGTETYSNQPQHF
- - TRBJ2-1 TRBV5-1 TGCGCCAGCAGCCCGGGGCGGGAAGCCATCAATGAGCAGTTCTTC CASSPGREAINEQFF
- TRBD1 TRBJ2-2 TRBV11-3 TGTGCCAGCAGCTTTTACACAGGGGGCTTCGGCACCGGGGAGCTGTTTTTT CASSFYTGGFGTGELFF
- TRBD1 TRBJ1-2 TRBV2 TGTGCCAGCAGGTCCGGGACAGGGGGCATAGTCTATGGCTACACCTTC CASRSGTGGIVYGYTF
- - TRBJ2-7 TRBV3-1/TRBV3-2 TGTGCCAGCAGCCCCCGGGACATTGCCTCCTACGAGCAGTACTTC CASSPRDIASYEQYF
few TRBD1 TRBJ1-5 TRBV10-3 TGTGCCATCAGTGAGTCCGCGACAGGGGGCGGGGGTCAGCCCCAGCATTTT CAISESATGGGGQPQHF
- TRBD1 TRBJ1-2 TRBV11-1 TGTGCCAGCAGCTTAGGGACAGGGGCGCGCTACACCTTC CASSLGTGARYTF
- - TRBJ2-1 TRBV7-9 TGTGCCAGCAGCCCGGTTCGCGGAGAACGCCGCTACTCCTACAATGAGCAGTTCTTC CASSPVRGERRYSYNEQFF
- TRBD2 TRBJ2-7 TRBV6-2/TRBV6-3 TGTGCCAGCAGTTACTCGATACCTAGCGGGAGTCACGAGCAGTACTTC CASSYSIPSGSHEQYF
- TRBD2 TRBJ2-1 TRBV10-3 TGTGCCATCACGGCTAGCGGGAGAGGTGAGCAGTTCTTC CAITASGRGEQFF
- TRBD2 TRBJ2-3 TRBV6-5 TGTGCCAGCAGTTACTCGGGACTAGTCGTAGATACGCAGTATTTT CASSYSGLVVDTQYF
- - TRBJ2-5 TRBV7-3 TGTGCCAGCAGCTGGGGGCAGCAAGAGACCCAGTACTTC CASSWGQQETQYF
- TRBD1 TRBJ1-5 TRBV28 TGTGCCAGCATACCCGGGACAGGGGGCCAGCCCCAGCATTTT CASIPGTGGQPQHF
- - TRBJ1-5 TRBV19 TGTGCCAGTAGTAGGCGGTTTGTGACGGATCAGCCCCAGCATTTT CASSRRFVTDQPQHF
- - TRBJ2-1 TRBV19 TGTGCCAGTAGTTCGATAGGAGGGGACAGCCACTACTCCTACAATGAGCAGTTCTTC CASSSIGGDSHYSYNEQFF
many - TRBJ2-2 TRBV6-1 TGTGCCAGCAGTGAGGCGGGACAGAGGAACACCGGGGAGCTGTTTTTT CASSEAGQRNTGELFF
- - TRBJ2-7 TRBV18 TGTGCCAGCTCACTCGGTTACGAGCAGTACTTC CASSLGYEQYF
- TRBD2 TRBJ2-7 TRBV6-5 TGTGCCAGCAGTTACGGGACTAGCGGGAGTTACGAGCAGTACTTC CASSYGTSGSYEQYF
- TRBD1 TRBJ1-4 TRBV6-6 TGTGCCAGCAAGTCCGGGACAGGGGGTTATAATGAAAAACTGTTTTTT CASKSGTGGYNEKLFF
- - TRBJ2-2 TRBV5-1 TGCGCCAGCAGCTTGGGGTCCGGGGGTTTGAACACCGGGGAGCTGTTTTTT CASSLGSGGLNTGELFF
- TRBD2 TRBJ2-3 TRBV20-1 TGCAGTGCTAGTGATGGACTAGCGGGTACAGATACGCAGTATTTT CSASDGLAGTDTQYF
- - TRBJ1-2 TRBV2 TGTGCCAGCAGTGAGAGGGGGGGAGGGCCGGATGGCTACACCTTC CASSERGGGPDGYTF
- - TRBJ1-1 TRBV24-1 TGTGCCACCAGTGAAGGGGGCACTGAAGCTTTCTTT CATSEGGTEAFF
- - TRBJ1-5 TRBV29-1 TGCAGCGTTGGGGCAAATAGCAATCAGCCCCAGCATTTT CSVGANSNQPQHF
- TRBD1 TRBJ2-6 TRBV29-1 TGCAGCGTTGAAGATCCGGAGGCAGGGGGCCGTTCTGGGGCCAACGTCCTGACTTTC CSVEDPEAGGRSGANVLTF
- TRBD2 TRBJ2-7 TRBV18 TGTGCCAGCTCACCCGGGACTAGCGGGAGCTACGAGCAGTACTTC CASSPGTSGSYEQYF
- - TRBJ2-7 TRBV7-2 TGTGCCAGCCAGACAGCGGGCACCTACGAGCAGTACTTC CASQTAGTYEQYF
- - TRBJ2-7 TRBV19 TGTGCCAGTAGTATCACACAGAGAGCCTACGAGCAGTACTTC CASSITQRAYEQYF
- - TRBJ2-5 TRBV3-1/TRBV3-2 TGTGCCAGCAGCCAAGGAAAGGGGTCCGCCCAAGAGACCCAGTACTTC CASSQGKGSAQETQYF
- TRBD2 TRBJ2-5 TRBV4-1 TGCGCCAGCAGCCAAGTTTTACTAGCGGAAGAGACCCAGTACTTC CASSQVLLAEETQYF
few - TRBJ2-7 TRBV11-2 TGTGCCAGCAGCTTAGACCGGGAGCAGTACTTC CASSLDREQYF
- - TRBJ1-1 TRBV6-5 TGTGCCAGCAGGGTCCGGGACTTGGTGAACACTGAAGCTTTCTTT CASRVRDLVNTEAFF
- - TRBJ2-2 TRBV27 TGTGCCAGCAGAAGGTCTAGGAACACCGGGGAGCTGTTTTTT CASRRSRNTGELFF
once - TRBJ2-3 TRBV30 TGTGCCTGGAGCGAAGCGGGCGATACGCAGTATTTT CAWSEAGDTQYF
- - TRBJ1-5 TRBV30 TGTGCCTGGGAATCACATCCGGGAAATCAGCCCCAGCATTTT CAWESHPGNQPQHF
- - TRBJ2-5 TRBV25-1 TGTGCCAGCAGTGAATATCGGCAAGAGACCCAGTACTTC CASSEYRQETQYF
once - TRBJ2-1 TRBV24-1 TGTGCCACCAGTGATTCGAGCCGCCGCTCCTACAATGAGCAGTTCTTC CATSDSSRRSYNEQFF
- TRBD2 TRBJ2-2 TRBV2 TGTGCCAGCAGTGGGACGACCGGGACTAGCGGGAGGGTAGGGACCGGGGAGCTGTTTTTT CASSGTTGTSGRVGTGELFF